This TCR beta chain was obtained from a study of blood T cell repertoires in COVID-19. In germline, CDR1 is SGHDN, CDR2 FVKESK. This CDR3 is built from 16 residues. V lost 0 bases, J lost 5 bases, and 9 bases stayed unmatched. Profiling relied on immunoSEQ multiplex PCR, and the TCRdb table lists in-frame clones only, not all of them. The data show some 50,000 clones, with approximately 82% seen just once and 14% held by the top ten. The rearrangement uses TRBV14 and TRBJ1-2; 7 bases fit TRBD1. Sequencing used peripheral blood. The receptor comes from a human donor in a cohort sampled during active COVID-19. The CDR3 DNA reads TGTGCCAGCAGCCAAGAGGGAACAGGGGTCTGGTATGGCTACACCTTC. Translation gives CASSQEGTGVWYGYTF.